Listed here are 30 T cell receptor beta chains from one sample, sequenced in a study of beta chain features in type 1 diabetes. No antigen has been assigned to these receptors. Investigators reverse transcribed all isolated RNA, so they sequenced expressed TCRB transcripts. Sequencing used immunoSEQ multiplex PCR; TCRdb keeps in-frame clones, though not all of them. Counted here are around 650,000 clones, around 11% occurring once; the ten biggest clones make up roughly 0.11%. Study findings and constraints: Type 1 diabetes patients showed a moderate but significant shortening of TCRB CDR3s in all four CD4+ subsets.

The sequenced material came from naive CD4+ T cells from blood. These receptors originate from a man aged 25-45 years with type 1 diabetes.

The table lists this clone with a count of one. The chain joins TRBV6-1 to TRBJ2-6; D ambiguous. This CDR3 is built from 12 residues. Per germline, CDR1 MNHNS and CDR2 SASEGT. Trimming shortened V by 6 bases and J by 2 bases, and 2 bases separated the two germline ends. CDR3 DNA: TGTGCCAGCAGGGCTGGGGCCAACGTCCTGACTTTC. It translates to CASRAGANVLTF.

This clone was counted a few times. The sample carries other DNA sequences with the same CDR3. This rearrangement joins TRBV18 to TRBJ1-3; D not resolved. Germline V gene lookup returns CDR1 KGHSH and CDR2 LQKENI. Trimming shortened V by 3 bases and J by 0 bases, and 3 bases separated the two germline ends. CDR3 size: 13 residues. CDR3 region: CASSPGSGNTIYF. CDR3 sequence (DNA): TGTGCCAGCTCACCCGGCTCTGGAAACACCATATATTTT.

The chain employs TRBV4-3 and TRBJ1-5, with a possible D match to TRBD1 (5 bases). Trimming removed 0 bases at V and 4 bases at J, with 19 bases between. The CDR3 totals 18 residues. The germline gives CDR1 LGHNA, CDR2 YSLEER. CDR3 in amino acids: CASSQENDPGLLNQPQHF. The CDR3 DNA reads as TGCGCCAGCAGCCAAGAAAACGACCCGGGGCTGTTGAATCAGCCCCAGCATTTT.

V and J are TRBV9 and TRBJ1-5; a weak D match, TRBD1 (6 bases). The CDR3 totals 15 residues. Germline CDR1 and CDR2: SGDLS and YYNGEE. Between the trimmed V and J ends, which lost 0 bases and 4 bases, there was a span of 11 bases. In DNA form, the CDR3 reads TGTGCCAGCAGCGTAGACCCGGGGGCGAATCAGCCCCAGCATTTT. It codes for CASSVDPGANQPQHF.

V and J are TRBV15 and TRBJ2-1, with 8 bases lining up with TRBD1. CDR1 LNHNV and CDR2 YYDKDF come from the germline V gene (reference sequence). With V trimmed by 5 bases and J by 0 bases, 6 bases remained unmatched. The CDR3 consists of 16 residues. The CDR3: CATSVQTGGSYNEQFF. DNA for the CDR3: TGTGCCACCAGCGTACAAACAGGGGGCTCCTACAATGAGCAGTTCTTC.

The chain is built from TRBV10-3 and TRBJ2-5, with 14 nucleotides matching TRBD2. V was clipped by 6 bases and J by 5 bases; unmatched bases: 17. The germline V gene encodes CDR1 ENHRY and CDR2 SYGVKD. This CDR3 has 19 residues. CDR3 sequence: CAISVFPPQGLAGGETQYF. The CDR3 region has the DNA TGTGCCATCAGCGTATTCCCACCACAAGGACTAGCGGGGGGTGAGACCCAGTACTTC.

This clone appeared a few times. The V and J genes are TRBV19 and TRBJ2-1; D gene unclear. Germline CDR1 reads LNHDA; CDR2 reads SQIVND (reference sequence). The V end lost 7 bases, the J end lost 9 bases, and 10 bases lay between the germline ends. This CDR3 region has 11 residues. The DNA of the CDR3 is TGTGCCAGTACTAGTGTCACTGAGCAGTTCTTC. Its translation: CASTSVTEQFF.

The gene calls are TRBV7-2 and TRBJ2-1; possible D gene TRBD1, 6 bases. Germline CDR1 reads SGHTA; CDR2 reads FQGNSA. The CDR3 loop spans 15 amino acids. Deletions cut 5 bases from V and 9 bases from J, with 20 bases between. The CDR3, as DNA: TGTGCCAGCAGCGCGTCGCTGGATATACAGGGTGAGCAGTTCTTC. Its protein is CASSASLDIQGEQFF.

The chain combines TRBV7-9 with TRBJ2-3, with D hard to call. In germline, CDR1 is SEHNR, CDR2 FQNEAQ (reference sequence). CDR3 length equals 13 residues. Trimming left V 6 bases short and J 1 base short, with 8 bases between. CDR3 sequence reads: CASRGPRTDTQYF. CDR3 sequence (DNA): TGTGCCAGCAGAGGGCCCCGCACAGATACGCAGTATTTT.

This rearrangement joins TRBV19 to TRBJ2-7, with TRBD1 matching over 8 bases. Germline V lookup: CDR1 LNHDA, CDR2 SQIVND (reference sequence). There are 13 residues in the CDR3. Unmatched junction bases numbered 5, after V lost 6 bases and J lost 4 bases. CDR3 residues: CASRSTGDYEQYF. The CDR3 DNA follows: TGTGCCAGTAGATCGACAGGGGATTACGAGCAGTACTTC.

The chain joins TRBV9 to TRBJ2-3, with TRBD2 identical over 7 bases. V dropped 4 bases and J dropped 3; count of bases not matched to a gene: 17. The germline gives CDR1 SGDLS, CDR2 YYNGEE. CDR3 length equals 18 residues. The CDR3 DNA reads TGTGCCAGCAGCCCAAATACCTACGGAGGACTAGTTACAGATACGCAGTATTTT. It is translated as CASSPNTYGGLVTDTQYF.

This clone was observed a few times. The chain uses TRBV6-4 and TRBJ2-3, with TRBD1 identical over 9 bases. The CDR3 has 14 amino acids. Germline lookup yields CDR1 MRHNA and CDR2 SNTAGT. J lost 2 bases, V lost 3 bases, and 0 bases had no gene match. CDR3 bases: TGTGCCAGCAGTGAACAGGGGGCCACAGATACGCAGTATTTT. Translating it yields CASSEQGATDTQYF.

This clone occurred once. The V call is TRBV6-1, the J call TRBJ1-2; tentatively, D is TRBD1 (6 bases). Trimming left V 4 bases short and J 0 bases short, with 12 bases between. The CDR3 spans 15 residues. Germline CDR1 and CDR2: MNHNS and SASEGT. This CDR3 reads CASSASEGANYGYTF. DNA for the CDR3: TGTGCCAGCAGTGCCTCTGAGGGGGCTAACTATGGCTACACCTTC.

This clone was counted a few times. This chain uses TRBV25-1 with TRBJ1-1, with a tentative D call TRBD1 (5 bases). This CDR3 comprises 16 residues. Trimming pared 9 bases from V and 4 bases from J, leaving 24 bases between. Germline CDR1 reads MGHDK; CDR2 reads SYGVNS. CDR3 loop: CASQGTLSEGSTEAFF. DNA for the CDR3: TGTGCCAGTCAAGGGACCCTCAGCGAGGGGTCCACTGAAGCTTTCTTT.

This clone was seen a handful of times. CDR3 protein: CASSLTANRENTEAFF. The DNA of the CDR3 is TGTGCCAGCAGCTTAACGGCGAACAGGGAGAACACTGAAGCTTTCTTT. The V gene is TRBV7-3, the J gene TRBJ1-1; tentative D call: TRBD1 (6 bases). Trimming left V 0 bases short and J 1 base short, with 12 bases between. The CDR3 has 16 residues. CDR1 is SGHTA, CDR2 FQGTGA, per germline.

This clone was observed a few times. The CDR3 DNA reads TGTGCCAGCAGTGACGCAATTGGAGGTCCCAACACTGAAGCTTTCTTT. As protein: CASSDAIGGPNTEAFF. This chain links TRBV25-1 with TRBJ1-1; D remains unclear. V lost 3 bases and J 2 bases, leaving 16 bases between the germline ends. The length of the CDR3 is 16 residues. Germline loops: CDR1 MGHDK, CDR2 SYGVNS.

This clone was counted between two and nine times. The genes are TRBV7-9 and TRBJ2-7; no clear D. The assigned J gene may be wrong: the sequence end matches TRBJ2-5 better. The CDR3 consists of 13 residues. Looked up from germline, CDR1 is SEHNR and CDR2 is FQNEAQ (reference sequence). The CDR3 DNA is TGTGCCAGCAGCTTAGGTGGCCCAGGGACCCAGTACTTC. It yields the protein CASSLGGPGTQYF.

The genes are TRBV28 and TRBJ2-6; TRBD1 might be the D (7 bases). The V end was cut by 7 bases, the J end by 0 bases, with 22 bases between. The CDR3 contains 19 residues. Germline V gene data show CDR1 as MDHEN and CDR2 as SYDVKM. In DNA, the CDR3 is TGTGCCAGCACCACGACCGGGGGACAGATACTCTCTGGGGCCAACGTCCTGACTTTC. Its protein is CASTTTGGQILSGANVLTF.

This clone has just a few counts. The chain combines TRBV25-1 with TRBJ2-7; a weak D match, TRBD1 (5 bases). V gave up 2 bases and J gave up 6 bases, with 14 bases separating them. The germline V gene has CDR1 MGHDK and CDR2 SYGVNS. CDR3 length: 14 amino acids. The CDR3 DNA is TGTGCCAGCAGTGAAAACGCAGGGCCCGCCGAGCAGTACTTC. It specifies CASSENAGPAEQYF.

This clone turned up a few times. The chain uses TRBV9 and TRBJ1-1; a weak D match, TRBD1 (5 bases). Germline V gives CDR1 SGDLS, CDR2 YYNGEE. This CDR3 comprises 15 residues. Trimming stripped 0 bases from V and 5 bases from J, with 14 bases between. Here the CDR3 DNA reads TGTGCCAGCAGCGTAGTTGTGGCAGGGAGAACTGAAGCTTTCTTT. It is translated as CASSVVVAGRTEAFF.

The chain employs TRBV6-6 and TRBJ1-5; D is possibly TRBD1 (5 bases). The CDR3 runs 11 residues. Germline V gene sequence: CDR1 MNHNY, CDR2 SVGAGI (reference sequence). The V end was cut by 8 bases, the J end by 5 bases, with 7 bases between. CDR3 in DNA: TGTGCCAGCTCCAGGGATCAGCCCCAGCATTTT. Amino acid sequence: CASSRDQPQHF.

The chain combines TRBV2 with TRBJ1-4; possible D gene TRBD1, 6 bases. There are 14 residues in the CDR3. The V gene lost 7 bases and the J gene lost 8 bases, with 17 bases spanning the gap. Germline CDR1 and CDR2: SNHLY and FYNNEI. DNA for the CDR3: TGTGCCAGCATCCAGCAGGGGTTTGGGGAAAAACTGTTTTTT. Translation gives CASIQQGFGEKLFF.

This clone was seen many times. Other DNA sequences in this specimen translate into the identical CDR3. The J gene is TRBJ2-1, the V gene TRBV7-2; D might be TRBD2 (5 bases). There are 13 residues in the CDR3. V lost 5 bases to trimming and J lost 4 bases, with 9 bases between them. The germline V gene encodes CDR1 SGHTA and CDR2 FQGNSA. In DNA, the CDR3 is TGTGCCAGCAGCCTGACGGGGTACAATGAGCAGTTCTTC. Its protein product is CASSLTGYNEQFF.

The chain carries TRBV27 and TRBJ2-5, with 10 bases lining up with TRBD1. CDR3 size: 13 residues. Trimming took 8 bases from V and 9 from J; bases not matched to a gene: 9. Germline-derived CDR1 and CDR2 are MNHEY and SMNVEV (reference sequence). CDR3 sequence (DNA): TGTGCCAGCGGGACAGGGGCCAAGGGGGCCCAGTACTTC. Its protein is CASGTGAKGAQYF.

As DNA, the CDR3 is TGTGCCAGCAGCCTTAGCAGTCAAGAGACCCAGTACTTC. Its translation: CASSLSSQETQYF. V usage is TRBV7-5 and J usage is TRBJ2-5; the DNA was not compared with TRBD2, the D call given in the table. TRBV7-5 is noted as a pseudogene. The CDR3 is made up of 13 amino acids.

The chain uses TRBV29-1 and TRBJ1-1, with D maybe TRBD1 (6 bases). The germline CDR1 and CDR2 sequences are SQVTM and ANQGSEA. The length of the CDR3 is 11 residues. V lost 6 bases to trimming and J lost 6 bases, with 11 bases between them. The CDR3 coding sequence is TGCAGCGTAACGGGACAAGCTGAAGCTTTCTTT. Translated: CSVTGQAEAFF. The full variable domain, in which reference TRBV29-1 and TRBJ1-1 provide the parts outside the CDR3, is SAVISQKPSRDICQRGTSLTIQCQVDSQVTMMFWYRQQPGQSLTLIATANQGSEATYESGFVIDKFPISRPNLTFSTLTVSNMSPEDSSIYLCSVTGQAEAFFGQGTRLTVV.

The chain links TRBV7-2 to TRBJ2-7; no definite D call. The V end lost 2 bases, the J end lost 5 bases, and 10 bases lay between the germline ends. The CDR3 consists of 13 residues. In germline, CDR1 is SGHTA, CDR2 FQGNSA. In DNA form, the CDR3 reads TGTGCCAGCAGCTTACGAGACCCCAACGAGCAGTACTTC. Translated: CASSLRDPNEQYF. Based on the CDR3 plus reference TRBV7-2 and TRBJ2-7, the full variable domain is GAGVSQSPSNKVTEKGKDVELRCDPISGHTALYWYRQSLGQGLEFLIYFQGNSAPDKSGLPSDRFSAERTGGSVSTLTIQRTQQEDSAVYLCASSLRDPNEQYFGPGTRLTVT.

J is TRBJ2-7 and V is TRBV7-9, with D hard to call. Trimming removed 5 bases at V and 3 bases at J, with 8 bases between. The CDR3 consists of 12 residues. Germline CDR1 SEHNR, CDR2 FQNEAQ (reference sequence). CDR3 bases: TGTGCCAGCAGCGGAGTCAACTACGAGCAGTACTTC. It specifies CASSGVNYEQYF.

V gene TRBV25-1 combines with J gene TRBJ1-4; 10 bases agree with TRBD1. The germline gives CDR1 MGHDK, CDR2 SYGVNS. V shed 3 bases and J 3 bases; nucleotides not matched to a gene: 1. CDR3 length: 15 residues. Written as DNA, the CDR3 is TGTGCCAGCAGTGAGGACAGGGGGGCTAATGAAAAACTGTTTTTT. Translating gives CASSEDRGANEKLFF.

There are a few counts of this clone. This chain connects TRBV5-4 to TRBJ2-2; D remains unclear. V lost 2 bases and J 2 bases, leaving 13 bases between the germline ends. The CDR3 loop spans 16 amino acids. Germline V gene lookup returns CDR1 SGHNT and CDR2 YYREEE (reference sequence). The CDR3, as DNA: TGTGCCAGCAGCTTCGGGTCCCAACTCAACACCGGGGAGCTGTTTTTT. Protein: CASSFGSQLNTGELFF.